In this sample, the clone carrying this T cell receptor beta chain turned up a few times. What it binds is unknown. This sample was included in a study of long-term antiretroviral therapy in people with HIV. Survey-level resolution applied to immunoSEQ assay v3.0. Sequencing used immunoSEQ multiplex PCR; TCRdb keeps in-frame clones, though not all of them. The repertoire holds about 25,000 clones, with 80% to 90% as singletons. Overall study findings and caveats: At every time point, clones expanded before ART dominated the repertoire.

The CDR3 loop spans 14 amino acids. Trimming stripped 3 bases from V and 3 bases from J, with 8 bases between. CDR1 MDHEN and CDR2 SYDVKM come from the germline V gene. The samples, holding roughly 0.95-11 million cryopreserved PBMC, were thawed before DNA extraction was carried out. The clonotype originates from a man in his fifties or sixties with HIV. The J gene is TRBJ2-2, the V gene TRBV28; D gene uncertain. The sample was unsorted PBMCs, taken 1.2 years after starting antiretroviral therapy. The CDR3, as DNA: TGTGCCAGCAGTTTTCGAAGGGACACCGGGGAGCTGTTTTTT. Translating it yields CASSFRRDTGELFF.